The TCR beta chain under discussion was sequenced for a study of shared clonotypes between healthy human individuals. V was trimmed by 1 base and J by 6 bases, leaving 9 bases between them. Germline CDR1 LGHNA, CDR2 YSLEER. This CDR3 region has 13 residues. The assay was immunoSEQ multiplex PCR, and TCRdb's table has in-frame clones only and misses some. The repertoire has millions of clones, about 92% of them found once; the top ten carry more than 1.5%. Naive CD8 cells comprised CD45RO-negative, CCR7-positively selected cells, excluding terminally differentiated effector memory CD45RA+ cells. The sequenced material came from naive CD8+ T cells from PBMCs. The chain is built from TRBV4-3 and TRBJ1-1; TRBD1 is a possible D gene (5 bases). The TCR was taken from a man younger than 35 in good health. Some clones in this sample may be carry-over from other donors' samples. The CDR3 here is CASSQGQGAEAFF. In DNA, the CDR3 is TGCGCCAGCAGCCAAGGCCAGGGAGCTGAAGCTTTCTTT.